A single sample gave rise to the 30 T cell receptor beta chains below, sequenced in a study of blood T cell repertoires in COVID-19 (TCRdb year 2020). Library preparation employed the immunoSEQ multiplex PCR assay. The table was pulled from immuneACCESS by TCRdb, which kept in-frame rearrangements only. Such tables lose some clones; where checked, under half of the loss comes from unresolved V genes, and the rest has no known cause. For this sample there are some 130,000 clones; roughly 86% appear just once. The ten biggest clones cover around 10% of the sample. The sample consisted of peripheral blood. The receptors derive from a woman in her 70s with COVID-19, enrolled during active disease.

In this sample, this clone turned up many times. The gene calls are TRBV5-6 and TRBJ2-1; 9 bases fit TRBD1. V shed 0 bases, J shed 4 bases, and the junction held 2 bases outside the gene matches. The CDR3 sequence is 15 residues long. Germline V gene data show CDR1 as SGHDT and CDR2 as YYEEEE. The CDR3 sequence is CASSLGDRAYNEQFF. CDR3 DNA: TGTGCCAGCAGCTTGGGGGACAGGGCTTACAATGAGCAGTTCTTC. Using reference TRBV5-6 and TRBJ2-1 for the parts outside the CDR3, the full variable domain is DAGVTQSPTHLIKTRGQQVTLRCSPKSGHDTVSWYQQALGQGPQFIFQYYEEEERQRGNFPDRFSGHQFPNYSSELNVNALLLGDSALYLCASSLGDRAYNEQFFGPGTRLTVL.

The chain joins TRBV28 to TRBJ1-2, with unresolved D. V was pared by 2 bases and J by 8 bases, with 12 bases between. This CDR3 spans 13 amino acids. Germline CDR1 is MDHEN and CDR2 is SYDVKM. The CDR3 DNA follows: TGTGCCAGCAGTTTACCGAGGCATCAGGGCTACACCTTC. This gives the protein CASSLPRHQGYTF.

V is TRBV12-3 or TRBV12-4 and J is TRBJ2-1; D gene ambiguous. CDR3 length equals 12 residues. The V end lost 6 bases, the J end lost 10 bases, and 13 bases lay between the germline ends. CDR3 sequence (DNA): TGTGCCAGCAGCCTCTCTCGCGCGGAGCAGTTCTTC. Encoded protein: CASSLSRAEQFF.

The chain employs TRBV5-6 and TRBJ1-1; 9 bases match TRBD1. CDR1 SGHDT and CDR2 YYEEEE come from the germline V gene. This CDR3 contains 17 residues. V dropped 6 bases and J dropped 0; count of bases not matched to a gene: 12. CDR3 sequence (DNA): TGTGCCAGCACCCGACGCCCACAGGGGGCGATGAACACTGAAGCTTTCTTT. Protein: CASTRRPQGAMNTEAFF.

This chain links TRBV5-4 with TRBJ2-7; 10 bases are a match to TRBD1. Germline CDR1 and CDR2: SGHNT and YYREEE (reference sequence). J was trimmed by 3 bases and V by 4 bases; bases with no gene match: 7. The CDR3 has 15 amino acids. The CDR3 is CASSNRDRGGYEQYF. The CDR3 DNA is TGTGCCAGCAGCAATAGGGACAGGGGTGGCTACGAGCAGTACTTC. The whole variable domain, remainder taken from reference TRBV5-4 and TRBJ2-7, is ETGVTQSPTHLIKTRGQQVTLRCSSQSGHNTVSWYQQALGQGPQFIFQYYREEENGRGNFPPRFSGLQFPNYSSELNVNALELDDSALYLCASSNRDRGGYEQYFGPGTRLTVT.

This sequence joins TRBV27 and TRBJ1-5; tentatively, D is TRBD1 (6 bases). The CDR3 covers 16 residues. Germline V gene sequence: CDR1 MNHEY, CDR2 SMNVEV (reference sequence). Trimming took off 2 bases at V and 1 base at J, with 12 bases between the two ends. The CDR3 region is CASSLGGGRSNQPQHF. CDR3 DNA: TGTGCCAGCAGTTTAGGGGGGGGCCGGAGCAATCAGCCCCAGCATTTT.

The V and J genes are TRBV18 and TRBJ1-2, with TRBD1 matching over 7 bases. The CDR3 is 15 residues long. J gave up 8 bases and V 4 bases, and 13 bases lay outside the gene matches. The germline gives CDR1 KGHSH, CDR2 LQKENI. This CDR3 reads CASSRSTTGSSGYTF. The DNA for the CDR3 is TGTGCCAGCTCACGTTCCACGACAGGGAGTAGCGGCTACACCTTC.

This chain uses TRBV18 with TRBJ2-5; no clear D. Trimming took 2 bases from V and 1 from J, leaving 11 bases between them. Looked up from germline, CDR1 is KGHSH and CDR2 is LQKENI. The CDR3 has 15 amino acids. In DNA form, the CDR3 reads TGTGCCAGCTCACCATGGCCAGGCACCCAAGAGACCCAGTACTTC. Protein: CASSPWPGTQETQYF.

V gene TRBV28 combines with J gene TRBJ1-2; a possible D gene is TRBD1 (5 bases). V shed 5 bases and J shed 5 bases, with 12 bases lying between them. This CDR3 is built from 13 residues. Germline CDR1 is MDHEN and CDR2 is SYDVKM. The CDR3 protein is CASSETDKYGYTF. The CDR3 nucleotides are TGTGCCAGCAGTGAAACGGACAAGTATGGCTACACCTTC.

V is TRBV19 and J is TRBJ1-1; D may be TRBD1 (6 bases). There are 14 residues in the CDR3. In germline, CDR1 is LNHDA, CDR2 SQIVND (reference sequence). V dropped 2 bases and J dropped 5 bases, with 12 bases sitting between them. CDR3 in DNA: TGTGCCAGTAGTATAACAGGGAAGGGGACTGAAGCTTTCTTT. Residues: CASSITGKGTEAFF.

CDR3 protein: CASSFTGGNSPLHF. The CDR3 coding sequence is TGTGCCAGCAGCTTCACAGGGGGTAATTCACCCCTCCACTTT. The chain employs TRBV7-9 and TRBJ1-6; TRBD1 agrees at 8 bases. The CDR3 spans 14 residues. Trimming removed 3 bases from V and 6 bases from J; junction bases left unmatched: 1. Germline V CDR1 and CDR2: SEHNR, FQNEAQ (reference sequence).

The rearrangement joins TRBV5-1 to TRBJ2-1; 7 nucleotides align to TRBD1. Germline CDR1 is SGHRS and CDR2 is YFSETQ. The CDR3 runs to 15 residues. V was clipped by 0 bases and J by 0 bases; unmatched bases: 0. The CDR3 DNA is TGCGCCAGCAGCTTGGGGACAGGCTCCTACAATGAGCAGTTCTTC. Protein sequence: CASSLGTGSYNEQFF.

The gene calls are TRBV19 and TRBJ2-7, with D possibly matching TRBD1 (6 bases). Germline lookup yields CDR1 LNHDA and CDR2 SQIVND (reference sequence). With 2 bases removed from V and 0 bases from J, the gap between germline ends came to 11 bases. This CDR3 has 15 amino acids. The chain's CDR3 is CASSIRQAPSYEQYF. The CDR3 nucleotides read TGTGCCAGTAGTATACGACAGGCCCCCTCCTACGAGCAGTACTTC.

This clone showed up just once. V gene TRBV5-4 combines with J gene TRBJ1-3, with D perhaps TRBD1 (5 bases). Germline V gives CDR1 SGHNT, CDR2 YYREEE (reference sequence). V lost 4 bases to trimming and J lost 0 bases, with 14 bases between them. This CDR3 has 16 residues. The CDR3 region is CASSLRPTVSGNTIYF. CDR3 sequence (DNA): TGTGCCAGCAGCCTTAGACCGACAGTCTCTGGAAACACCATATATTTT.

The chain joins TRBV24-1 to TRBJ2-7, with 7 bases aligning to TRBD2. The CDR3 is 13 amino acids. Germline trimming cut 6 bases from V and 4 bases from J; bases unmatched to any gene: 5. In germline, CDR1 is KGHDR, CDR2 SFDVKD. CDR3 coding DNA: TGTGCCACCAGTCGGGGGGACCCGTACGAGCAGTACTTC. Its translation: CATSRGDPYEQYF.

The rearrangement links TRBV29-1 to TRBJ1-4; 10 positions match TRBD1. Per germline, CDR1 SQVTM and CDR2 ANQGSEA. This CDR3 is 15 amino acids long. Trimming took 4 bases from V and 10 from J; bases not matched to a gene: 12. The CDR3 DNA is TGCAGCGTTGGGGACAGGGGCTTGTCGCCTGGAAAACTGTTTTTT. This encodes CSVGDRGLSPGKLFF.

The V gene is TRBV7-9, the J gene TRBJ1-5; 8 bases agree with TRBD1. Germline values: CDR1 SEHNR, CDR2 FQNEAQ (reference sequence). Losses at the gene ends were 5 bases for V and 6 bases for J; bases not matched to a gene: 3. This CDR3 has 13 amino acids. This chain's CDR3 is CASSETGVQPQHF. The DNA of the CDR3 is TGTGCCAGCAGCGAGACAGGGGTTCAGCCCCAGCATTTT.

V gene TRBV5-1 combines with J gene TRBJ1-2; D may be TRBD1 (6 bases). The V end was cut by 4 bases, the J end by 4 bases, with 11 bases between. Germline V CDR1 and CDR2: SGHRS, YFSETQ. The CDR3 has 13 residues. Written as DNA, the CDR3 is TGCGCCAGCAGCCACGACAGGACCTATGGCTACACCTTC. It translates to CASSHDRTYGYTF.

The chain employs TRBV24-1 and TRBJ1-4; D is unresolved. From germline, CDR1 is KGHDR and CDR2 SFDVKD. V dropped 2 bases and J dropped 7 bases, with 13 bases sitting between them. This CDR3 contains 15 residues. CDR3 region: CATSDSRRSGEKLFF. The DNA of the CDR3 is TGTGCCACCAGTGATTCACGGAGGTCAGGTGAAAAACTGTTTTTT.

J is TRBJ2-3 and V is TRBV6-6; D perhaps matches TRBD2 (6 bases). Germline CDR1 is MNHNY and CDR2 is SVGAGI (reference sequence). The CDR3 has 15 amino acids. Trimming cost V 8 bases and J 2 bases, with 17 bases left between them. The CDR3 DNA reads as TGTGCCAGCTTAAACAGCGGAGGGTACACAGATACGCAGTATTTT. Protein product: CASLNSGGYTDTQYF.

In its sample, this clone was seen a few times. The chain has TRBV7-9 and TRBJ1-1; unclear D gene. Germline V CDR1 and CDR2: SEHNR, FQNEAQ (reference sequence). Trimming took off 1 base at V and 0 bases at J, with 6 bases between the two ends. CDR3 size: 14 residues. CDR3 DNA: TGTGCCAGCAGCTTAGGCAGATTGAACACTGAAGCTTTCTTT. The encoded protein is CASSLGRLNTEAFF.

The chain carries TRBV2 and TRBJ1-2; D possibly corresponds to TRBD1 (6 bases). Trimming left V 1 base short and J 8 bases short, with 8 bases between. CDR3 length: 12 amino acids. Germline loops: CDR1 SNHLY, CDR2 FYNNEI. In DNA, the CDR3 is TGTGCCAGCAGTGAAGTTGGGGGCGGCTACACCTTC. Encoded protein: CASSEVGGGYTF.

V is TRBV3-1 (or the pseudogene TRBV3-2) and J is TRBJ2-7; weak D call: TRBD2 (6 bases). This CDR3 spans 16 amino acids. With 1 base removed from V and 6 bases from J, the gap between germline ends came to 19 bases. Per germline, CDR1 LGHDT and CDR2 YNNKEL (reference sequence). The CDR3 here is CASSQAQPPRDLEQYF. The CDR3 DNA sequence: TGTGCCAGCAGCCAAGCGCAACCCCCGCGGGACCTCGAGCAGTACTTC.

The chain uses TRBV9 and TRBJ1-1; D perhaps matches TRBD1 (5 bases). From germline, CDR1 is SGDLS and CDR2 YYNGEE. Deletions cut 4 bases from V and 1 base from J, with 14 bases between. CDR3 length: 15 amino acids. This CDR3 is CASSLGGGRNTEAFF. CDR3 sequence (DNA): TGTGCCAGCAGCCTAGGCGGGGGTCGGAACACTGAAGCTTTCTTT. The full variable domain, in which reference TRBV9 and TRBJ1-1 provide the parts outside the CDR3, is DSGVTQTPKHLITATGQRVTLRCSPRSGDLSVYWYQQSLDQGLQFLIQYYNGEERAKGNILERFSAQQFPDLHSELNLSSLELGDSALYFCASSLGGGRNTEAFFGQGTRLTVV.

This rearrangement joins TRBV5-1 to TRBJ2-1, with 10 bases lining up with TRBD2. Losses at the gene ends were 3 bases for V and 0 bases for J; bases not matched to a gene: 6. The germline CDR1 and CDR2 sequences are SGHRS and YFSETQ. CDR3 length equals 17 residues. Here the CDR3 reads CASSWPSGSSSYNEQFF. The CDR3 DNA is TGCGCCAGCAGCTGGCCTAGCGGGAGCAGCTCCTACAATGAGCAGTTCTTC.

J is TRBJ1-2 and V is TRBV18, with 7 nucleotides matching TRBD1. Trimming cost V 5 bases and J 1 base; bases outside gene matches: 7. The CDR3 has 15 amino acids. Germline V gene sequence: CDR1 KGHSH, CDR2 LQKENI. CDR3 loop: CASSTGVQVNYGYTF. CDR3 in DNA: TGTGCCAGCTCAACAGGGGTCCAGGTTAACTATGGCTACACCTTC.

The CDR3 protein is CASSRTGITGELFF. The DNA of the CDR3 is TGTGCCAGCAGCCGGACAGGGATCACCGGGGAGCTGTTTTTT. V and J are TRBV14 and TRBJ2-2; 8 bases agree with TRBD1. The V and J ends lost 4 bases and 4 bases, in that order; junction bases with no gene match: 2. Germline V CDR1 and CDR2: SGHDN, FVKESK. The CDR3 has 14 amino acids.

V usage is TRBV29-1 and J usage is TRBJ1-2, with D maybe TRBD1 (5 bases). This CDR3 spans 12 amino acids. The V end lost 0 bases, the J end lost 8 bases, and 10 bases lay between the germline ends. Germline loops: CDR1 SQVTM, CDR2 ANQGSEA. CDR3 in DNA: TGCAGCGTTGAAGATAACGGGGGGGGCTACACCTTC. It specifies CSVEDNGGGYTF.

The chain joins TRBV7-8 to TRBJ1-4; no clear D. Germline lookup yields CDR1 SGHVS and CDR2 FQNEAQ. V was cut by 1 base and J by 0 bases, with 12 bases left in between. CDR3 length: 17 amino acids. CDR3 loop: CASSLVGKTPTNEKLFF. DNA for the CDR3: TGTGCCAGCAGCTTAGTCGGGAAGACCCCAACTAATGAAAAACTGTTTTTT.

This clone was seen at least ten times. The chain uses TRBV5-6 and TRBJ2-7, with 8 bases that match TRBD1. CDR1 is SGHDT and CDR2 is YYEEEE in the germline V gene. After removal of 0 bases from V and 2 bases from J, the junction contained 4 bases not matched to a gene. The CDR3 contains 15 residues. The CDR3 region is CASSLDRGAPYEQYF. The CDR3 region has the DNA TGTGCCAGCAGCTTGGACAGGGGGGCCCCCTACGAGCAGTACTTC.